The rows below give T cell receptor beta chains drawn from one sample of a study of blood T cell repertoires in COVID-19. Method: immunoSEQ multiplex PCR; TCRdb's copy keeps in-frame clones and lacks some. The profile shows about 260,000 clones, 70% to 85% of them singletons. The sample taken for sequencing was peripheral blood. The receptors stem from a woman at least 80 years old with acute or convalescent COVID-19. The CDR3 runs from the conserved cysteine through the conserved F or W. The order of the fields is V gene, J gene, CDR3 protein.

TRBV7-9,TRBJ2-5,CASSTRAGGHQETQYF
TRBV6-4,TRBJ1-5,CASSDWGPGNQPQHF
TRBV27,TRBJ2-1,CASKTSGSDEQFF
TRBV4-2,TRBJ2-3,CASSQELAGTTDTQYF
TRBV9,TRBJ2-1,CASSVARGLAGGREQFF
TRBV6-5,TRBJ1-1,CASSYGARTVNTEAFF
TRBV4-3,TRBJ1-2,CASSQDQVTGEYGYTF
TRBV18,TRBJ2-7,CASSPVEGAQEQYF
TRBV12-5,TRBJ2-1,CASGPPGTSGQYNEQFF
TRBV4-2,TRBJ1-2,CASSQDGGGGLWHTF
TRBV25-1,TRBJ2-7,CASSELAGLYEQYF
TRBV30,TRBJ1-1,CAWSVQRSNEAFF
TRBV2,TRBJ2-3,CASSVSGANTDTQYF
TRBV5-1,TRBJ1-6,CASGLGQGRTNSPLHF
TRBV7-3,TRBJ1-1,CASSPDGRGTFF
TRBV3-1/TRBV3-2,TRBJ1-2,CASSQFRYGNYGYTF
TRBV7-2,TRBJ1-5,CASSLERGQPQHF
TRBV5-1,TRBJ2-3,CASLDFHTDTQYF
TRBV19,TRBJ1-1,CASSIGGPTEAFF
TRBV6-1,TRBJ1-6,CASSDPGTGTPLHF
TRBV4-2,TRBJ2-5,CASSRLAGGTTKETQYF
TRBV7-9,TRBJ1-1,CASSLGRAQGKKWNTEAFF
TRBV7-3,TRBJ2-6,CASSVQSGANVLTF
TRBV28,TRBJ2-6,CASSFKGLPGANVLTF
TRBV5-1,TRBJ1-2,CASSYEPTMRYTF
TRBV5-1,TRBJ1-2,CASSFLGQGYGYTF
TRBV19,TRBJ1-1,CASSTRRGTGENTEAFF
TRBV7-8,TRBJ2-5,CASSKSGTGAQETQYF
TRBV7-2,TRBJ2-7,CASSLGYGGGVSYEQYF
TRBV19,TRBJ1-2,CASSITQGQVSTNTF
TRBV2,TRBJ1-2,CASRANGGYTF
TRBV6-5,TRBJ2-1,CASSYGTGNDNEQFF
TRBV6-1,TRBJ1-1,CASSEARGLTEAFF
TRBV7-2,TRBJ2-2,CASSLSGGTGIGELFF
TRBV28,TRBJ2-7,CASSVPGQGAYEQYF
TRBV6-5,TRBJ2-7,CASRSISRVPFEQYF
TRBV5-6,TRBJ1-4,CASSPSQGAREKLFF
TRBV18,TRBJ1-6,CASSLQGESSYNSPLHF
TRBV7-6,TRBJ1-3,CASSATRGFSGNTIYF
TRBV5-1,TRBJ1-2,CASSPLDRSYGYTF
TRBV2,TRBJ2-7,CASSETGTYEQYF